Below, 22 T cell receptor beta chains from the same sample are listed, as sequenced in a study of T cells after yellow fever vaccination. MiXCR, run by TCRdb on the 5' RACE reads, gives a single entry per CDR3 protein. The table has fewer than 450,000 distinct CDR3 sequences, roughly 8.3% seen once. This material consisted of PBMCs, taken approximately 40 days after the first yellow fever vaccination. These receptor sequences come from a man aged 18 to 29 who received the YFV17D yellow fever vaccine.

This clonotype was detected only a few times. The chain employs TRBV5-1 and TRBJ2-5; 8 nucleotides line up with TRBD1. The V and J ends lost 4 bases and 9 bases, in that order; junction bases with no gene match: 8. Germline CDR1 is SGHRS and CDR2 is YFSETQ. The CDR3 spans 13 residues. The CDR3 DNA sequence: TGCGCCAGCAGCGAAAGTACAGGGGGGCCCCAGTACTTC. It yields the protein CASSESTGGPQYF.

This chain uses TRBV20-1 with TRBJ1-1; D gene unclear. The germline V gene encodes CDR1 DFQATT and CDR2 SNEGSKA (reference sequence). The CDR3 extends over 13 amino acids. Trimming took 5 bases from V and 8 from J, leaving 18 bases between them. CDR3 nucleotide sequence: TGCAGTGCTGCAGGACGGAGCTCAGCCGAAGCTTTCTTT. It yields the protein CSAAGRSSAEAFF.

The J gene is TRBJ1-1, the V gene TRBV9; D is perhaps TRBD1 (6 bases). V dropped 3 bases and J dropped 6 bases, with 18 bases sitting between them. The CDR3 runs 15 residues. CDR1 and CDR2 from the germline V gene are SGDLS and YYNGEE. The CDR3, as DNA: TGTGCCAGCAGCGCGATTTCGGGGGCTAGGGCTGAAGCTTTCTTT. It encodes CASSAISGARAEAFF.

This clonotype was observed a few times. The chain links TRBV6-5 to TRBJ1-5; the D gene is possibly TRBD1 (6 bases). Per the germline V gene, CDR1 is MNHEY and CDR2 is SVGAGI. Trimming took off 5 bases at V and 1 base at J, with 15 bases between the two ends. The CDR3 runs to 16 residues. CDR3 loop: CASSNRGGASNQPQHF. In nucleotides, the CDR3 is TGTGCCAGCAGTAACCGAGGGGGGGCGAGCAATCAGCCCCAGCATTTT.

The genes are TRBV2 and TRBJ1-1; D not resolved. The CDR3 consists of 14 residues. The germline V and J ends were trimmed by 6 bases and 1 base, with 12 bases remaining between them. Germline lookup yields CDR1 SNHLY and CDR2 FYNNEI. The CDR3 region has the DNA TGTGCCAGCAGGCCTCGACTGCCGAACACTGAAGCTTTCTTT. Residues: CASRPRLPNTEAFF.

This chain joins TRBV5-1 and TRBJ1-6; 7 bases are a match to TRBD1. The CDR3 runs to 16 residues. The V segment lost 4 bases and the J segment 6 bases; nucleotides outside the gene matches: 10. Germline lookup yields CDR1 SGHRS and CDR2 YFSETQ. CDR3 nucleotides: TGCGCCAGCAGCCGGGGACAGTTAGACCTTAATTCACCCCTCCACTTT. It encodes CASSRGQLDLNSPLHF. Combining the CDR3 with reference TRBV5-1 and TRBJ1-6 gives the whole variable domain KAGVTQTPRYLIKTRGQQVTLSCSPISGHRSVSWYQQTPGQGLQFLFEYFSETQRNKGNFPGRFSGRQFSNSRSEMNVSTLELGDSALYLCASSRGQLDLNSPLHFGNGTRLTVT.

There are a few counts of this clonotype. This chain uses TRBV29-1 with TRBJ2-2; D might be TRBD1 (6 bases). Trimming stripped 7 bases from V and 2 bases from J, with 8 bases between. The CDR3 runs 12 residues. Germline assignment: CDR1 SQVTM and CDR2 ANQGSEA. The CDR3 spells CSAGQNTGELFF. CDR3 DNA: TGCAGCGCGGGACAAAACACCGGGGAGCTGTTTTTT.

This clonotype was seen a handful of times. The chain recombines TRBV6-5 with TRBJ1-6; 8 positions agree with TRBD1. The CDR3 contains 15 residues. V gave up 0 bases and J gave up 9 bases; unmatched junction bases: 4. Germline V gives CDR1 MNHEY, CDR2 SVGAGI. The CDR3 spells CASSYSTGVGSPLHF. CDR3 in DNA: TGTGCCAGCAGTTACTCGACAGGGGTGGGTTCACCCCTCCACTTT.

This clonotype has just a few counts. The gene calls are TRBV5-6 and TRBJ2-1; 8 bases are shared with TRBD2. The CDR3 has 14 amino acids. Losses at the gene ends were 4 bases for V and 3 bases for J; bases not matched to a gene: 3. Germline CDR1 SGHDT, CDR2 YYEEEE. As DNA, the CDR3 is TGTGCCAGCAGCAGGGGACTAGTCTACAATGAGCAGTTCTTC. This encodes CASSRGLVYNEQFF.

The chain uses TRBV12-3 or TRBV12-4 and TRBJ2-3; 10 bases line up with TRBD2. V was clipped by 2 bases and J by 6 bases; unmatched bases: 5. The length of the CDR3 is 15 residues. CDR3 sequence reads: CASSLSLAGVDTQYF. CDR3 coding DNA: TGTGCCAGCAGTTTAAGTCTAGCGGGGGTTGATACGCAGTATTTT.

The rearrangement uses TRBV4-3 and TRBJ2-2; D possibly matches TRBD1 or TRBD2 (5 bases each). Germline lookup yields CDR1 LGHNA and CDR2 YSLEER. Trimming removed 5 bases from V and 5 bases from J, with 18 bases in between. The CDR3 is 16 amino acids. CDR3 DNA: TGCGCCAGCAGCAGTTCTTCCGGGACGGTGACCGGGGAGCTGTTTTTT. Residues: CASSSSSGTVTGELFF.

This clonotype was seen at least ten times. The rearrangement links TRBV6-1 to TRBJ1-1, with D tentatively TRBD1 (6 bases). V was cut by 6 bases and J by 3 bases, with 17 bases left in between. This CDR3 has 15 residues. Germline assignment: CDR1 MNHNS and CDR2 SASEGT. Here the CDR3 reads CASRDIIRGYTEAFF. Here the CDR3 DNA reads TGTGCCAGCAGGGATATCATCAGGGGCTACACTGAAGCTTTCTTT.

This clonotype was found many times. The chain carries TRBV27 and TRBJ2-3, with D tentatively TRBD2 (6 bases). The CDR3 loop spans 15 amino acids. V lost 3 bases and J 1 base, leaving 11 bases between the germline ends. Per the germline V gene, CDR1 is MNHEY and CDR2 is SMNVEV (reference sequence). The CDR3 is CASSFPGEGTDTQYF. CDR3 DNA: TGTGCCAGCAGTTTTCCCGGGGAGGGCACAGATACGCAGTATTTT.

The rearrangement uses TRBV25-1 and TRBJ2-2; no definite D call. From germline, CDR1 is MGHDK and CDR2 SYGVNS. Between the trimmed V and J ends, which lost 1 base and 5 bases, there was a span of 11 bases. The CDR3 is 15 residues long. DNA of the CDR3: TGTGCCAGCAGTGAATCCGGCAGCCGAACCGGGGAGCTGTTTTTT. Translating gives CASSESGSRTGELFF. Together with reference TRBV25-1 and TRBJ2-2, the CDR3 gives the full variable domain: EADIYQTPRYLVIGTGKKITLECSQTMGHDKMYWYQQDPGMELHLIHYSYGVNSTEKGDLSSESTVSRIRTEHFPLTLESARPSHTSQYLCASSESGSRTGELFFGEGSRLTVL.

This clonotype was observed at least ten times. The chain joins TRBV4-2 to TRBJ1-4; 7 nucleotides agree with TRBD1. Trimming cost V 6 bases and J 2 bases; bases outside gene matches: 3. This CDR3 contains 14 residues. The germline CDR1 and CDR2 sequences are LGHNA and YNFKEQ. CDR3 loop: CASRLQGTNEKLFF. The CDR3 coding sequence is TGTGCCAGCAGGCTACAGGGGACTAATGAAAAACTGTTTTTT.

The V call is TRBV20-1, the J call TRBJ2-6; TRBD1 matches 7 bases. The CDR3 is 19 amino acids. Germline V gene data show CDR1 as DFQATT and CDR2 as SNEGSKA (reference sequence). J was trimmed by 0 bases and V by 6 bases; bases with no gene match: 17. This CDR3 reads CSANKFGTAPSSGANVLTF. The CDR3 nucleotides read TGCAGTGCCAATAAGTTCGGGACAGCGCCGTCCTCTGGGGCCAACGTCCTGACTTTC.

This clonotype was seen ten or more times. The chain links TRBV4-1 to TRBJ1-2; D possibly corresponds to TRBD1 (6 bases). CDR3 length: 13 amino acids. Germline lookup yields CDR1 MGHRA and CDR2 YSYEKL. Trimming removed 0 bases from V and 5 bases from J, with 7 bases in between. The CDR3 region has the DNA TGCGCCAGCAGCCAAGAAACAGGGTATGGCTACACCTTC. Translated: CASSQETGYGYTF.

This clonotype was recorded a few times. The chain joins TRBV18 to TRBJ2-2; TRBD2 agrees at 12 bases. Germline V CDR1 and CDR2: KGHSH, LQKENI. The CDR3 contains 18 residues. The trim removed 3 bases at V and 3 bases at J, leaving 8 bases unmatched. CDR3: CASSPLAGGPGDTGELFF. CDR3 coding DNA: TGTGCCAGCTCACCCCTAGCGGGGGGGCCCGGAGACACCGGGGAGCTGTTTTTT.

This rearrangement joins TRBV6-1 to TRBJ2-6; D unclear. The CDR3 contains 18 residues. Trimming stripped 8 bases from V and 2 bases from J, with 22 bases between. CDR1 is MNHNS, CDR2 SASEGT, per germline. Here the CDR3 reads CASSSSAGRPPGANVLTF. The CDR3 coding sequence is TGTGCCAGCTCCTCGTCGGCAGGCAGACCTCCTGGGGCCAACGTCCTGACTTTC.

V usage is TRBV5-1 and J usage is TRBJ2-6; D not certain. Deletions cut 4 bases from V and 2 bases from J, with 13 bases between. The length of the CDR3 is 16 residues. Germline V lookup: CDR1 SGHRS, CDR2 YFSETQ. CDR3 residues: CASSPGVEPGANVLTF. The CDR3 DNA reads TGCGCCAGCAGCCCGGGCGTGGAGCCTGGGGCCAACGTCCTGACTTTC.

This chain links TRBV27 with TRBJ1-5, with TRBD1 identical over 7 bases. CDR3 length: 15 residues. The germline CDR1 and CDR2 sequences are MNHEY and SMNVEV (reference sequence). V trimming: 5 bases; J trimming: 4 bases; junction bases outside the gene matches: 8. CDR3 DNA: TGTGCCAGCAGTCTCTACCGGGACAGAAATCAGCCCCAGCATTTT. The encoded protein is CASSLYRDRNQPQHF.

The chain uses TRBV28 and TRBJ2-7; 12 nucleotides match TRBD2. This CDR3 comprises 17 residues. The germline CDR1 and CDR2 sequences are MDHEN and SYDVKM. The trim removed 6 bases at V and 4 bases at J, leaving 13 bases unmatched. The CDR3 DNA reads as TGTGCCAGCAGACAACTTATCACTAGCGGGGGGTTGTACGAGCAGTACTTC. Translation: CASRQLITSGGLYEQYF.